The 14 T cell receptor beta chains below were found in one sample sequenced in a study of control samples from healthy donors and cancer patients. Clones were sequenced by immunoSEQ multiplex PCR, and TCRdb holds only the in-frame ones, with some missing. Of 28,000 or so clones detected, about 81% appear once; the ten largest clones hold about 25%. Material: PBMCs. These receptor sequences come from a man in his sixties with colorectal cancer.

The J gene is TRBJ2-6, the V gene TRBV10-3; tentative D call: TRBD2 (6 bases). V shed 6 bases and J shed 0 bases, with 12 bases lying between them. The CDR3 totals 16 residues. CDR1 is ENHRY, CDR2 SYGVKD, per germline. The CDR3 nucleotides read TGTGCCATCAGGCCGGGACTGAGCTCTGGGGCCAACGTCCTGACTTTC. Translation: CAIRPGLSSGANVLTF.

This chain uses TRBV3-1 (or the pseudogene TRBV3-2) with TRBJ1-3, with D tentatively TRBD1 (6 bases). V was trimmed by 1 base and J by 6 bases, leaving 10 bases between them. Germline assignment: CDR1 LGHDT and CDR2 YNNKEL (reference sequence). The CDR3 extends over 14 amino acids. CDR3 sequence: CASSQAGVENTIYF. CDR3 coding DNA: TGTGCCAGCAGCCAAGCAGGGGTGGAAAACACCATATATTTT.

The chain has TRBV1 and TRBJ1-2. TRBV1 constitutes a pseudogene. This CDR3 has 16 residues. The CDR3 nucleotides read TGCACCAGCAGCCAAGGCTCGGCTTCGAGCAACTATGGCTACACCTTC. As protein: CTSSQGSASSNYGYTF.

This clone occurred once. J is TRBJ2-7 and V is TRBV24-1; 9 bases map to TRBD1. Germline V lookup: CDR1 KGHDR, CDR2 SFDVKD. V dropped 1 base and J dropped 3; count of bases not matched to a gene: 3. The CDR3 consists of 15 residues. The CDR3 DNA sequence: TGTGCCACCAGTGATTTTTTGGGACAGGGCTACGAGCAGTACGTC. It specifies CATSDFLGQGYEQYV.

The chain has TRBV6-5 and TRBJ2-4; the D is unclear. The V and J ends lost 5 bases and 6 bases respectively, with 14 bases between them. This CDR3 comprises 14 residues. CDR1 and CDR2 from the germline V gene are MNHEY and SVGAGI. CDR3 region: CASSPRSDGNIQYF. The CDR3, as DNA: TGTGCCAGCAGTCCAAGAAGTGATGGAAACATTCAGTACTTC.

This clone was found a few times. This rearrangement joins TRBV24-1 to TRBJ2-3, with 8 bases that match TRBD2. CDR1 is KGHDR and CDR2 is SFDVKD in the germline V gene. The ends lost 4 bases at V and 5 bases at J; junction bases unmatched: 7. This CDR3 comprises 15 residues. The CDR3 is CATSDPGRGGDTQYF. The CDR3 nucleotides are TGTGCCACCAGTGACCCCGGACGGGGGGGAGATACGCAGTATTTT.

V and J are TRBV21-1 and TRBJ1-2; the table's D call, TRBD1, has no DNA check behind it. TRBV21-1 is a pseudogene. The CDR3 length is 15 residues. CDR3 protein: CASRRTELLNYGYTF. CDR3 nucleotide sequence: TGTGCCAGCAGGAGGACAGAGCTACTTAACTATGGCTACACCTTC.

In its sample, this clone was seen once. The rearrangement uses TRBV2 and TRBJ2-3, with D maybe TRBD2 (5 bases). This CDR3 contains 14 residues. Germline lookup yields CDR1 SNHLY and CDR2 FYNNEI. Trimming shortened V by 6 bases and J by 4 bases, and 14 bases separated the two germline ends. The CDR3 DNA reads as TGTGCCAGCAGGAGGGTGGTCGGGGCAGATACGCAGTATTTT. Translation: CASRRVVGADTQYF.

The chain combines TRBV29-1 with TRBJ1-2; TRBD1 might be the D (5 bases). Germline CDR1 is SQVTM and CDR2 is ANQGSEA. This CDR3 contains 13 residues. Trimming took off 7 bases at V and 4 bases at J, with 16 bases between the two ends. CDR3 region: CSGSPVQGYGYTF. CDR3 sequence (DNA): TGCAGCGGCTCCCCTGTGCAGGGCTATGGCTACACCTTC. Complete variable domain (other parts from reference TRBV29-1 and TRBJ1-2): SAVISQKPSRDICQRGTSLTIQCQVDSQVTMMFWYRQQPGQSLTLIATANQGSEATYESGFVIDKFPISRPNLTFSTLTVSNMSPEDSSIYLCSGSPVQGYGYTFGSGTRLTVV.

The chain has TRBV4-1 and TRBJ1-2, with TRBD1 as a possible D gene (6 bases). V dropped 3 bases and J dropped 1 base, with 15 bases sitting between them. CDR3 length: 16 residues. CDR1 and CDR2 from the germline V gene are MGHRA and YSYEKL. CDR3 DNA: TGCGCCAGCAGCCATCCATTAAGAGGGGGTAACTATGGCTACACCTTC. Amino acids: CASSHPLRGGNYGYTF.

This clone was detected only once. The chain combines TRBV29-1 with TRBJ1-4; 12 nucleotides agree with TRBD1. The CDR3 is 16 residues long. Germline V gives CDR1 SQVTM, CDR2 ANQGSEA. V shed 4 bases and J 4 bases; nucleotides not matched to a gene: 7. The CDR3 spells CSVAGRDRGLNEKLFF. In DNA, the CDR3 is TGCAGCGTTGCTGGCCGGGACAGGGGGCTTAATGAAAAACTGTTTTTT.

This sequence joins TRBV7-8 and TRBJ1-5; no definite D call. Germline CDR1 reads SGHVS; CDR2 reads FQNEAQ. V lost 3 bases and J lost 1, with 7 bases in between. The length of the CDR3 is 14 residues. For the CDR3, the DNA is TGTGCCAGCAGCTTTGCCGACAGCAATCAGCCCCAGCATTTT. Encoded protein: CASSFADSNQPQHF.

The chain is built from TRBV21-1 and TRBJ2-6; the D call in the table, TRBD2, was not verified against the DNA. TRBV21-1 is given as a pseudogene. The CDR3 extends over 17 amino acids. CDR3 in amino acids: CASSKEAASSGANVLTF. In DNA, the CDR3 is TGTGCCAGCAGCAAAGAAGCGGCTAGCTCTGGGGCCAACGTCCTGACTTTC.

This rearrangement joins TRBV12-3 or TRBV12-4 to TRBJ2-7; a weak D match, TRBD1 (6 bases). The CDR3 has 13 amino acids. V lost 6 bases to trimming and J lost 3 bases, with 12 bases between them. Written as DNA, the CDR3 is TGTGCCAGCAGCCCGGGACAAGTCTACGAGCAGTACTTC. The encoded protein is CASSPGQVYEQYF.